Below, one T cell receptor beta chain is given with its context. Its antigen remains unidentified. CDR3 length: 15 residues. The V and J ends lost 5 bases and 4 bases respectively, with 17 bases between them. Germline CDR1 reads MNHEY; CDR2 reads SMNVEV (reference sequence). Produced via immunoSEQ multiplex PCR; TCRdb's table is partial and in-frame only. Altogether some 86,000 clones are present, just over 90% being singletons, with the ten largest covering approximately 5.5%. This specimen comes from a study of graft-versus-host responses after intestinal transplantation. The wider study: Multivisceral, liver-intestinal, or isolated intestinal transplants were given to recipients. Study observations and caveats: There were GvH clones found in recipient marrow, and some of them appeared first in ileum or blood.

The specimen was unstimulated CD8+ T cells sorted from spleen or lymph node cells, collected before intestinal transplant. The V call is TRBV27, the J call TRBJ1-2, with D unresolved. The clonotype comes from a human donor who received an intestinal transplant. CDR3 sequence: CASSPTAPASYGYTF. As DNA, the CDR3 is TGTGCCAGCAGTCCAACAGCGCCGGCCTCCTATGGCTACACCTTC.